The clone carrying this TCR beta chain showed up just a few times. Antigen: not known. This specimen comes from a study of blood T cells in healthy people across ages. Points from the study as a whole: Older age coincided with a roughly linear decline in TCR beta diversity per million T cells.

The use of a sample-barcoded 5' primer and a J-beta primer mix characterized a second PCR of about 6 to 12 cycles. At least 2.5 million CDR3-containing paired-end reads were obtained per sample. From the 5' RACE reads, TCRdb called clonotypes with MiXCR, one entry per CDR3 protein. The table has about 770,000 distinct CDR3 sequences, under 55% seen once. Per germline, CDR1 SGHRS and CDR2 YFSETQ. The CDR3 covers 13 residues. Trimming left V 0 bases short and J 3 bases short, with 6 bases between. This chain joins TRBV5-1 and TRBJ1-1; unclear D gene. The TCR sequence derives from a man aged 55-75 years in good health. Sequenced input: blood. Written as DNA, the CDR3 is TGCGCCAGCAGCTTGGTTACGGACACTGAAGCTTTCTTT. It specifies CASSLVTDTEAFF. Full variable domain (outside the CDR3, taken from reference TRBV5-1 and TRBJ1-1): KAGVTQTPRYLIKTRGQQVTLSCSPISGHRSVSWYQQTPGQGLQFLFEYFSETQRNKGNFPGRFSGRQFSNSRSEMNVSTLELGDSALYLCASSLVTDTEAFFGQGTRLTVV.